The 18 T cell receptor beta chains below come from one sample, sequenced in a study of OX40 agonist ivuxolimab in advanced cancers. Clones were read by immunoSEQ multiplex PCR, and TCRdb kept only the in-frame ones, dropping some. The table shows about 81,000 clones, with 70% to 90% occurring only once. The sequencing used CD4+ or CD8+ T cells sorted from blood, collected in a trial of the OX40 agonist ivuxolimab. These receptors were collected from an adult with an advanced solid tumor such as melanoma, head and neck, liver or kidney cancer.

This clone came up a few times. The V and J genes are TRBV7-5 and TRBJ1-2. TRBV7-5 is marked as a pseudogene. This CDR3 region has 9 residues. The CDR3 is CAPGYGYTF. CDR3 DNA: TGTGCCCCCGGCTATGGCTACACCTTC.

V gene TRBV19 combines with J gene TRBJ2-7; D might be TRBD1 or TRBD2, each matching 5 bases. Germline values: CDR1 LNHDA, CDR2 SQIVND (reference sequence). CDR3 length equals 12 residues. With 8 bases removed from V and 3 bases from J, the gap between germline ends came to 11 bases. This CDR3 is CASSRGGYEQYF. CDR3 nucleotide sequence: TGTGCCAGTTCCCGTGGGGGCTACGAGCAGTACTTC. The full variable domain, with the rest looked up from reference TRBV19 and TRBJ2-7, is DGGITQSPKYLFRKEGQNVTLSCEQNLNHDAMYWYRQDPGQGLRLIYYSQIVNDFQKGDIAEGYSVSREKKESFPLTVTSAQKNPTAFYLCASSRGGYEQYFGPGTRLTVT.

This chain links TRBV10-3 with TRBJ1-5, with no clear D. In germline, CDR1 is ENHRY, CDR2 SYGVKD. Trimming stripped 6 bases from V and 3 bases from J, with 6 bases between. The CDR3 is 12 amino acids. CDR3: CAISPNNQPQHF. The DNA of the CDR3 is TGTGCCATCAGCCCTAACAATCAGCCCCAGCATTTT.

The J gene is TRBJ1-1, the V gene TRBV5-1; 9 nucleotides line up with TRBD1. Germline-derived CDR1 and CDR2 are SGHRS and YFSETQ. The ends lost 4 bases at V and 5 bases at J; junction bases unmatched: 6. The CDR3 contains 14 residues. The CDR3 region is CASSEGQGNTEAFF. CDR3 in DNA: TGCGCCAGCAGCGAGGGACAGGGAAATACTGAAGCTTTCTTT. Full variable domain (remainder filled in from reference TRBV5-1 and TRBJ1-1): KAGVTQTPRYLIKTRGQQVTLSCSPISGHRSVSWYQQTPGQGLQFLFEYFSETQRNKGNFPGRFSGRQFSNSRSEMNVSTLELGDSALYLCASSEGQGNTEAFFGQGTRLTVV.

V and J are TRBV7-9 and TRBJ1-1; TRBD1 matches at 10 bases. The V gene's germline CDR1 is SEHNR and CDR2 FQNEAQ (reference sequence). The CDR3 runs to 14 residues. Trimming at V came to 3 bases and at J to 4 bases, leaving 2 bases not matched to a gene. This chain's CDR3 is CASSFGTGATEAFF. The CDR3 coding sequence is TGTGCCAGCAGCTTCGGGACAGGGGCCACTGAAGCTTTCTTT.

The rearrangement links TRBV19 to TRBJ1-5; unclear D gene. This CDR3 is 12 amino acids long. V was trimmed by 6 bases and J by 3 bases, leaving 6 bases between them. Germline-derived CDR1 and CDR2 are LNHDA and SQIVND (reference sequence). The CDR3 here is CASSPVNQPQHF. CDR3 sequence (DNA): TGTGCCAGTAGCCCAGTCAATCAGCCCCAGCATTTT.

V is TRBV4-1 and J is TRBJ2-1; 8 bases agree with TRBD1. The V segment lost 5 bases and the J segment 13 bases; nucleotides outside the gene matches: 7. This CDR3 comprises 12 residues. Germline V gives CDR1 MGHRA, CDR2 YSYEKL. The CDR3, as DNA: TGCGCCAGCAGCACGACAGGGGTGTCCCAGTTCTTC. Translation: CASSTTGVSQFF.

This chain uses TRBV18 with TRBJ2-1; 13 nucleotides match TRBD2. The V gene end was trimmed by 3 bases and the J gene end by 6 bases; junction bases not matched to a gene: 2. CDR1 is KGHSH, CDR2 LQKENI, per germline. The length of the CDR3 is 15 residues. Here the CDR3 DNA reads TGTGCCAGCTCACCGGGACTAGCGGGGATCAATGAGCAGTTCTTC. Its translation: CASSPGLAGINEQFF.

V and J are TRBV7-6 and TRBJ1-2; D perhaps matches TRBD1 (6 bases). The CDR3 runs to 16 residues. V gave up 1 base and J gave up 7 bases, with 19 bases separating them. Looked up from germline, CDR1 is SGHVS and CDR2 is FNYEAQ. This chain's CDR3 is CASSLGEGGGYRGYTF. As DNA, the CDR3 is TGTGCCAGCAGCTTAGGGGAAGGGGGTGGTTATCGTGGCTACACCTTC.

The chain couples TRBV9 to TRBJ2-2, with D possibly called TRBD1 or TRBD2 (6 bases each). Germline CDR1 reads SGDLS; CDR2 reads YYNGEE. This CDR3 spans 15 amino acids. Trimming removed 0 bases from V and 4 bases from J, with 10 bases in between. The CDR3 spells CASSVDREATGELFF. The CDR3 DNA follows: TGTGCCAGCAGCGTAGACAGGGAGGCCACCGGGGAGCTGTTTTTT.

This chain connects TRBV2 to TRBJ1-1; a weak D match, TRBD1 (5 bases). From germline, CDR1 is SNHLY and CDR2 FYNNEI. There are 12 residues in the CDR3. V lost 8 bases to trimming and J lost 10 bases, with 17 bases between them. CDR3 DNA sequence: TGTGCCAGCGCCAATAGGGAGGGGCGAGCTTTCTTT. The encoded protein is CASANREGRAFF. Supplemented by reference TRBV2 and TRBJ1-1, the full variable domain reads EPEVTQTPSHQVTQMGQEVILRCVPISNHLYFYWYRQILGQKVEFLVSFYNNEISEKSEIFDDQFSVERPDGSNFTLKIRSTKLEDSAMYFCASANREGRAFFGQGTRLTVV.

Here the CDR3 reads CASSQQRGSTDTQYF. CDR3 nucleotide sequence: TGTGCCAGCAGCCAACAGCGGGGGAGCACAGATACGCAGTATTTT. V is TRBV14 and J is TRBJ2-3, with 8 bases identical to TRBD2. The CDR3 covers 15 residues. In germline, CDR1 is SGHDN, CDR2 FVKESK. V lost 2 bases and J lost 0; bases outside the gene matches: 1.

The chain joins TRBV19 to TRBJ1-1; 7 nucleotides agree with TRBD1. The J segment lost 5 bases and the V segment lost 10 bases, leaving 13 bases of the junction unmatched. This CDR3 is built from 14 residues. Germline CDR1 reads LNHDA; CDR2 reads SQIVND (reference sequence). DNA for the CDR3: TGTGCCACCGACAGGGTCGGAATGGGGACTGAAGCTTTCTTT. Translation gives CATDRVGMGTEAFF.

A few counts support this clone. V usage is TRBV19 and J usage is TRBJ1-5, with D perhaps TRBD1 (5 bases). Germline V lookup: CDR1 LNHDA, CDR2 SQIVND (reference sequence). The germline V and J ends were trimmed by 5 bases and 2 bases, with 13 bases remaining between them. CDR3 length: 15 residues. The CDR3 region has the DNA TGTGCCAGTAGTGCGGCAGGGTGGGGCAATCAGCCCCAGCATTTT. Protein: CASSAAGWGNQPQHF.

This chain links TRBV4-1 with TRBJ2-7, with D unresolved. Germline V gene sequence: CDR1 MGHRA, CDR2 YSYEKL. The CDR3 totals 14 residues. Trimming left V 3 bases short and J 4 bases short, with 13 bases between. Written as DNA, the CDR3 is TGCGCCAGCAGCCACCCGGGCCGCAAGTACGAGCAGTACTTC. This sequence encodes CASSHPGRKYEQYF.

V gene TRBV7-9 combines with J gene TRBJ1-1; D is uncertain. Germline V gene data show CDR1 as SEHNR and CDR2 as FQNEAQ (reference sequence). This CDR3 has 18 amino acids. Trimming stripped 1 base from V and 0 bases from J, with 18 bases between. CDR3 loop: CASSLVKYVPAMNTEAFF. Here the CDR3 DNA reads TGTGCCAGCAGCTTAGTCAAATATGTCCCAGCGATGAACACTGAAGCTTTCTTT.

V and J are TRBV6-1 and TRBJ1-1; D is unresolved. Germline assignment: CDR1 MNHNS and CDR2 SASEGT. The CDR3 sequence is 13 residues long. V was shortened by 2 bases and J by 0 bases, with 4 bases between the two germline ends. The CDR3 region is CASSEPLNTEAFF. CDR3 in DNA: TGTGCCAGCAGTGAACCGCTGAACACTGAAGCTTTCTTT.

Written as DNA, the CDR3 is TGTGCCAGCTCACTCCAGGGAGGGGGATCTTATAGCAATCAGCCCCAGCATTTT. It codes for CASSLQGGGSYSNQPQHF. V gene TRBV18 combines with J gene TRBJ1-5; perhaps TRBD1 as D (6 bases). In germline, CDR1 is KGHSH, CDR2 LQKENI. This CDR3 region has 18 residues. The V end lost 4 bases, the J end lost 0 bases, and 19 bases lay between the germline ends.